Listed below are T cell receptor beta chains from one sample, sequenced in a study of somatic mutations in cytotoxic T cells in rheumatoid arthritis. Clones were sequenced by immunoSEQ multiplex PCR, and TCRdb holds only the in-frame ones, with some missing. The sample has about 16,000 clones, 75% to 85% seen once. Material for sequencing was CD8+ T cells sorted from blood. These TCRs come from an adult with rheumatoid arthritis. The CDR3 runs from the conserved cysteine through the conserved F or W. The D gene is left open where the match is weak. Clone size appears in some rows only: once, few, many, or a class for an expanded clone.

d_call,clone_size,v_call,j_call,cdr3_aa,cdr3_nt
TRBD2,few,TRBV27,TRBJ2-1,CASSFSGPYNEQFF,TGTGCCAGCAGTTTTAGCGGGCCGTACAATGAGCAGTTCTTC
TRBD2,few,TRBV14,TRBJ2-1,CASSHTTGLAGVEQFF,TGTGCCAGCAGCCATACAACGGGACTAGCGGGAGTTGAGCAGTTCTTC
-,-,TRBV6-6,TRBJ2-7,CASRRQGAREQYF,TGTGCCAGTAGACGGCAGGGTGCGCGCGAGCAGTACTTC
-,-,TRBV6-5,TRBJ2-3,CASIFGGTQYF,TGTGCCAGCATCTTCGGAGGAACGCAGTATTTT
-,once,TRBV5-1,TRBJ2-7,CASSLAGAFSYEQYF,TGCGCCAGCAGCTTGGCAGGGGCCTTCTCCTACGAGCAGTACTTC
-,few,TRBV6-5,TRBJ2-3,CASSLGDTQYF,TGTGCCAGCAGTCTAGGCGATACGCAGTATTTT
TRBD2,once,TRBV19,TRBJ2-1,CASSMGGDYNEQFF,TGTGCCAGTAGTATGGGGGGGGATTACAATGAGCAGTTCTTC
-,few,TRBV15,TRBJ2-4,CATSRDQGTGLDIQYF,TGTGCCACCAGCAGAGACCAAGGCACAGGGTTGGACATTCAGTACTTC
-,-,TRBV7-3,TRBJ1-1,CASSRSGGTEAFF,TGTGCCAGCAGCCGATCGGGGGGCACTGAAGCTTTCTTT
-,-,TRBV30,TRBJ2-3,CAAKPETHTDTQYF,TGTGCCGCGAAGCCCGAGACCCACACAGATACGCAGTATTTT
-,-,TRBV12-5,TRBJ1-2,CASGPSGWGYTF,TGTGCTAGTGGTCCCTCAGGATGGGGCTACACCTTC
TRBD2,-,TRBV6-1,TRBJ2-3,CASSAQPPAGGTDTQYF,TGTGCCAGCAGTGCCCAACCCCCAGCGGGGGGCACAGATACGCAGTATTTT
-,-,TRBV6-4,TRBJ2-2,CASSDQVGAGELFF,TGTGCCAGCAGTGACCAGGTGGGCGCCGGGGAGCTGTTTTTT
-,-,TRBV25-1,TRBJ1-5,CASSEYGRQPQHF,TGTGCCAGCAGTGAATATGGGAGGCAGCCCCAGCATTTT
TRBD2,-,TRBV27,TRBJ2-3,CASSWASGSTDTQYF,TGTGCCAGCAGTTGGGCTAGCGGGAGCACAGATACGCAGTATTTT
TRBD1,-,TRBV27,TRBJ1-5,CASSTGTGGNQPQHF,TGTGCCAGCAGTACCGGGACAGGGGGCAATCAGCCCCAGCATTTT
TRBD2,-,TRBV11-3,TRBJ2-7,CASQRREGQGEQYF,TGTGCCAGTCAACGACGGGAGGGCCAAGGCGAGCAGTACTTC
-,once,TRBV7-6,TRBJ1-1,CASSLGKGNTEAFF,TGTGCCAGCAGCTTAGGAAAGGGTAACACTGAAGCTTTCTTT
-,-,TRBV10-3,TRBJ1-5,CAISESEEPGRQPQHF,TGTGCCATCAGTGAGTCTGAGGAGCCCGGAAGGCAGCCCCAGCATTTT
TRBD1,once,TRBV15,TRBJ1-2,CATSPTEQGARYGYTF,TGTGCCACCAGCCCCACCGAGCAGGGGGCGCGATATGGCTACACCTTC
-,-,TRBV6-4,TRBJ2-1,CASSVATIGYNEQFF,TGTGCCAGCAGTGTAGCTACGATTGGTTACAATGAGCAGTTCTTC
-,few,TRBV5-8,TRBJ1-4,CASSLGLQEKLFF,TGTGCCAGCAGCTTAGGGCTCCAAGAAAAACTGTTTTTT
-,few,TRBV27,TRBJ2-7,CASSPQGAAYEQYF,TGTGCCAGCAGTCCTCAGGGTGCGGCCTACGAGCAGTACTTC
-,once,TRBV7-9,TRBJ1-2,CASSPSGANYGYTF,TGTGCCAGCAGCCCCTCGGGGGCCAACTATGGCTACACCTTC
TRBD1,-,TRBV11-3,TRBJ1-1,CASSLSGTGAAEAFF,TGTGCCAGCAGCTTATCCGGGACAGGGGCGGCTGAAGCTTTCTTT
TRBD2,-,TRBV20-1,TRBJ2-7,CSAERGYEQYF,TGCAGTGCTGAGCGGGGCTACGAGCAGTACTTC
TRBD1,-,TRBV9,TRBJ2-1,CASSVVMGQGYYEQFF,TGTGCCAGCAGCGTAGTAATGGGACAGGGGTACTATGAGCAGTTCTTC
-,-,TRBV27,TRBJ2-3,CASSLFGTDTQYF,TGTGCCAGCAGTTTATTTGGCACAGATACGCAGTATTTT
-,-,TRBV14,TRBJ2-7,CASSQEWGYEQYF,TGTGCCAGCAGCCAAGAGTGGGGCTACGAGCAGTACTTC
TRBD2,-,TRBV7-7,TRBJ2-1,CASSLEAGAGEQFF,TGTGCCAGCAGCCTCGAGGCGGGAGCAGGTGAGCAGTTCTTC
-,-,TRBV27,TRBJ2-7,CASSATGASYEQYF,TGTGCCAGCAGTGCAACCGGGGCGTCCTACGAGCAGTACTTC
TRBD1,-,TRBV4-1,TRBJ2-7,CASSQEGGQGSSYEQYF,TGCGCCAGCAGCCAAGAGGGGGGACAGGGCAGCTCCTACGAGCAGTACTTC
-,-,TRBV19,TRBJ1-2,CASSIDGLLGFHYGYTF,TGTGCCAGTAGTATTGATGGCCTTCTGGGTTTTCACTATGGCTACACCTTC
TRBD2,once,TRBV29-1,TRBJ2-7,CSVEDREGGYEQYF,TGCAGCGTTGAGGATAGGGAGGGAGGATACGAGCAGTACTTC
-,-,TRBV9,TRBJ1-5,CASGDNQPQHF,TGTGCCAGCGGAGACAATCAGCCCCAGCATTTT
-,-,TRBV27,TRBJ2-7,CASSFEPSSYEQYF,TGTGCCAGCAGTTTTGAACCGAGCTCCTACGAGCAGTACTTC
TRBD2,-,TRBV6-5,TRBJ2-7,CASSDGLAGYYEQYF,TGTGCCAGCAGCGACGGACTAGCGGGCTACTACGAGCAGTACTTC
-,once,TRBV13,TRBJ2-1,CASSGDNEQFF,TGTGCCAGCAGCGGGGACAATGAGCAGTTCTTC
-,-,TRBV19,TRBJ2-7,CASSDANSYEQYF,TGTGCCAGTAGTGACGCGAATTCCTACGAGCAGTACTTC
-,-,TRBV13,TRBJ2-1,CASSSRVANYNEQFF,TGTGCCAGCAGCTCCAGGGTAGCGAATTACAATGAGCAGTTCTTC
-,few,TRBV6-5,TRBJ2-5,CASRRSRGQETQYF,TGTGCCAGCAGGCGATCCCGGGGCCAAGAGACCCAGTACTTC
-,-,TRBV6-5,TRBJ1-1,CASSYRVGDTEAFF,TGTGCCAGCAGTTACAGAGTTGGTGACACTGAAGCTTTCTTT
TRBD2,-,TRBV4-3,TRBJ2-7,CASSQDQSGSYEQYF,TGCGCCAGCAGCCAAGATCAGAGCGGGAGTTACGAGCAGTACTTC
-,-,TRBV5-1,TRBJ2-3,CASSHRSSTDTQYF,TGCGCCAGCAGCCACAGGAGTAGCACAGATACGCAGTATTTT
-,once,TRBV5-4,TRBJ1-1,CASSLSGGTEAFF,TGTGCCAGCAGCTTAAGTGGAGGAACTGAAGCTTTCTTT
-,-,TRBV7-8,TRBJ2-3,CASSLDLADTQYF,TGTGCCAGCAGCTTAGATTTGGCAGATACGCAGTATTTT